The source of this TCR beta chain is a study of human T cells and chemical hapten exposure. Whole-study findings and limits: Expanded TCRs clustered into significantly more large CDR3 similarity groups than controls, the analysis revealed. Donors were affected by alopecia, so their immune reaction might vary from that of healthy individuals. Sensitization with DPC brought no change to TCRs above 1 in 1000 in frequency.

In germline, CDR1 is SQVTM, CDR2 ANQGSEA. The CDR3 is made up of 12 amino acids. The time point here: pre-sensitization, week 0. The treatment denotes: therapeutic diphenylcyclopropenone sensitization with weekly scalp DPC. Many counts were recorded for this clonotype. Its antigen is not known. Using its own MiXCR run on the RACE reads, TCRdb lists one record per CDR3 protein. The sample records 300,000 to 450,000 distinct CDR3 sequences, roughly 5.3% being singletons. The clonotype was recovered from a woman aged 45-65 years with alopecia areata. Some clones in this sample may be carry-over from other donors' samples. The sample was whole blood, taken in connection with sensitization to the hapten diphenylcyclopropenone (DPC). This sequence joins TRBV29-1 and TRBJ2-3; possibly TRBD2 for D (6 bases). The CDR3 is CIIRGEADTQYF. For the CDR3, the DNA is TGCATCATTCGAGGGGAGGCGGATACGCAGTATTTT.